The sequence of this T cell receptor beta chain was determined in a study of pediatric ulcerative colitis. Study observations and caveats: No controls had the two rectal clonotypes shared by ulcerative colitis patients. Acute severe colitis showed lower rectal diversity from clonal expansions.

As concerns this clone: Its antigen is currently unknown.

Assay: immunoSEQ multiplex PCR; the TCRdb copy retains only in-frame clones and omits some. The sample records some 57,000 clones, about 89% being singletons. The V gene lost 6 bases and the J gene lost 2 bases, with 4 bases spanning the gap. Germline CDR1 and CDR2: SNHLY and FYNNEI. This CDR3 spans 11 amino acids. Specimen: blood. The TCR sequence derives from a boy between 10 and 17 years old who was a control in a study of pediatric ulcerative colitis. The chain has TRBV2 and TRBJ1-1; D uncertain. Here the CDR3 DNA reads TGTGCCAGCAGGCGTAACACTGAAGCTTTCTTT. Translated: CASRRNTEAFF.